A single sample is the source of the 5 T cell receptor beta chains below, sequenced in a study of T cells in Graves' hyperthyroidism and ophthalmopathy (dated by TCRdb to the late 2010s). Receptor libraries were prepared by multiplex PCR. The instrument was an Illumina HiSeq 2000. The TCR beta CDR3 regions were amplified from the RNA transcripts. The TCR CDR3 was subjected to a first round of RT-PCR using the HTBI primer set and the Qiagen OneStep RT-PCR kit. Clones were called with MiXCR by TCRdb after fastp trimmed the public reads at Q25, and only in-frame beta chains were retained. Every entry covers one CDR3 protein and lists the most common genes and DNA from its rows. The sample table contains about 210,000 distinct CDR3 sequences; only one count was recorded for approximately 17% of them. Around 50% of the sample is in the top ten clones. Material for sequencing was blood. Every receptor here comes from a man in his forties or fifties with Graves' hyperthyroidism.

The chain has TRBV7-2 and TRBJ1-1; 9 nucleotides agree with TRBD1. Per the germline V gene, CDR1 is SGHTA and CDR2 is FQGNSA. V dropped 3 bases and J dropped 1; count of bases not matched to a gene: 3. CDR3 size: 15 residues. The chain's CDR3 is CASSLGTGWNTEAFF. For the CDR3, the DNA is TGTGCCAGCAGCTTGGGGACAGGGTGGAACACTGAAGCTTTCTTT.

The chain couples TRBV28 to TRBJ2-1; D unclear. The germline gives CDR1 MDHEN, CDR2 SYDVKM. This CDR3 comprises 12 residues. V lost 3 bases and J 9 bases, leaving 9 bases between the germline ends. CDR3: CASSLGLPEQFF. CDR3 in DNA: TGTGCCAGCAGTTTGGGCCTCCCTGAGCAGTTCTTC.

The sample holds many counts of this clonotype. The chain employs TRBV6-2 or TRBV6-3 and TRBJ2-2, with 10 bases matching TRBD2. V trimming: 2 bases; J trimming: 4 bases; junction bases outside the gene matches: 4. Germline-derived CDR1 and CDR2 are MNHEY and SVGEGT. This CDR3 is built from 16 residues. The CDR3, as DNA: TGTGCCAGCAGTTACGAGCGGGAGGGCCTCACCGGGGAGCTGTTTTTT. This sequence encodes CASSYEREGLTGELFF.

Concerning this clonotype itself: A junction end diverges from the germline sequence, so it may reflect a read error. This sequence joins TRBV30 and TRBJ2-7, with D perhaps matching TRBD2 (5 bases). Germline CDR1 reads GTSNPN; CDR2 reads SVGIG (reference sequence). The CDR3 spans 13 residues. The CDR3, as DNA: TGTGCCTGGAGTTCAAGCGGACCGTACGGGCAGTACTTC. Encoded protein: CAWSSSGPYGQYF.

The rearrangement links TRBV4-3 to TRBJ2-7; 8 nucleotides agree with TRBD2. The ends lost 0 bases at V and 1 base at J; junction bases unmatched: 5. The length of the CDR3 is 16 residues. Germline CDR1 is LGHNA and CDR2 is YSLEER. CDR3 DNA sequence: TGCGCCAGCAGCCAAGAAAGAACTAGCGGATCCTACGAGCAGTACTTC. Encoded protein: CASSQERTSGSYEQYF.